A single sample is the source of the 19 T cell receptor beta chains below, sequenced in a study of STAT5B mutations in CD4+ large granular lymphocyte leukemia. The table came from immunoSEQ multiplex PCR; TCRdb's copy has only in-frame clones and leaves some out. The sample holds tens of thousands of clones; roughly 76% are singletons and the top ten take under 4.5%. Specimen: CD4+ T cells from blood buffy coats. The source is a human donor in good health.

This clone is a singleton in its sample. V is TRBV6-6 and J is TRBJ1-4; D is unclear. This CDR3 has 15 residues. The V end lost 6 bases, the J end lost 5 bases, and 16 bases lay between the germline ends. Germline V gene lookup returns CDR1 MNHNY and CDR2 SVGAGI (reference sequence). DNA for the CDR3: TGTGCCAGCAGGCCTGCCGTCCGGTTGAATGAAAAACTGTTTTTT. The encoded protein is CASRPAVRLNEKLFF.

This clone was detected only once. The rearrangement uses TRBV5-1 and TRBJ2-5, with D unclear. This CDR3 is built from 12 residues. The V end was cut by 2 bases, the J end by 2 bases, with 4 bases between. The V gene's germline CDR1 is SGHRS and CDR2 YFSETQ. CDR3 coding DNA: TGCGCCAGCAGCTTCCTACAAGAGACCCAGTACTTC. Amino acids: CASSFLQETQYF.

CDR3 sequence: CATSRDQGLGRETQYF. In DNA, the CDR3 is TGTGCCACCAGCAGAGATCAGGGTTTGGGTAGGGAGACCCAGTACTTC. This chain uses TRBV15 with TRBJ2-5, with TRBD1 as a possible D gene (5 bases). The CDR3 has 16 residues. Looked up from germline, CDR1 is LNHNV and CDR2 is YYDKDF (reference sequence). V shed 0 bases and J shed 5 bases, with 16 bases lying between them.

The chain recombines TRBV5-6 with TRBJ2-2; TRBD2 matches 8 bases. Per germline, CDR1 SGHDT and CDR2 YYEEEE. This CDR3 spans 15 amino acids. J lost 4 bases, V lost 2 bases, and 4 bases had no gene match. CDR3 sequence reads: CASSLAGEGTGELFF. The CDR3, as DNA: TGTGCCAGCAGCTTAGCGGGAGAGGGCACCGGGGAGCTGTTTTTT.

This sequence joins TRBV4-3 and TRBJ2-1; TRBD2 matches 10 bases. The CDR3 covers 15 residues. V lost 4 bases, J lost 8 bases, and 8 bases stayed unmatched. The germline gives CDR1 LGHNA, CDR2 YSLEER. The CDR3, as DNA: TGCGCCAGCAGCCCGAGGGTCCTAGCGGGGGATGAGCAGTTCTTC. It yields the protein CASSPRVLAGDEQFF.

This chain links TRBV28 with TRBJ1-2; 8 bases line up with TRBD1. The length of the CDR3 is 14 residues. Germline V CDR1 and CDR2: MDHEN, SYDVKM. Germline trimming cut 5 bases from V and 3 bases from J; bases unmatched to any gene: 5. DNA of the CDR3: TGTGCCAGCAGTCCGGACAGGGTAGACTATGGCTACACCTTC. Translating gives CASSPDRVDYGYTF.

This chain links TRBV7-3 with TRBJ2-3, with 8 nucleotides matching TRBD2. This CDR3 comprises 13 residues. Germline trimming cut 4 bases from V and 5 bases from J; bases unmatched to any gene: 2. Germline-derived CDR1 and CDR2 are SGHTA and FQGTGA. The CDR3 spells CASSSLAGDTQYF. For the CDR3, the DNA is TGTGCCAGCAGCTCCCTAGCGGGAGATACGCAGTATTTT.

The J gene is TRBJ2-3, the V gene TRBV18; D perhaps matches TRBD2 (6 bases). This CDR3 has 16 amino acids. Trimming took off 2 bases at V and 5 bases at J, with 17 bases between the two ends. Germline assignment: CDR1 KGHSH and CDR2 LQKENI. CDR3 nucleotides: TGTGCCAGCTCACCAAGGCAGGGAGGTCCGGGAGATACGCAGTATTTT. It is translated as CASSPRQGGPGDTQYF.

The chain links TRBV5-4 to TRBJ2-7, with 11 bases aligning to TRBD2. V lost 3 bases to trimming and J lost 7 bases; unmatched junction nucleotides: 6. Germline V gene data show CDR1 as SGHNT and CDR2 as YYREEE (reference sequence). This CDR3 has 14 amino acids. CDR3 region: CASSSTSGRGEQYF. CDR3 nucleotides: TGTGCCAGCAGCTCTACTAGCGGGAGAGGAGAGCAGTACTTC.

The rearrangement uses TRBV18 and TRBJ2-3; D remains ambiguous. CDR1 is KGHSH, CDR2 LQKENI, per germline. V dropped 0 bases and J dropped 2 bases, with 3 bases sitting between them. CDR3 length equals 13 residues. CDR3 sequence (DNA): TGTGCCAGCTCACCACCGTACACAGATACGCAGTATTTT. Translated, it gives CASSPPYTDTQYF.

This rearrangement joins TRBV28 to TRBJ2-1; D unclear. Trimming removed 7 bases at V and 6 bases at J, with 10 bases between. CDR1 MDHEN and CDR2 SYDVKM come from the germline V gene. The CDR3 totals 12 residues. CDR3 in DNA: TGTGCCAGCACCTCTGGGCCCAATGAGCAGTTCTTC. This translates into CASTSGPNEQFF.

CDR3 residues: CASRSGSKRNEQFF. CDR3 in DNA: TGTGCCAGCAGGAGCGGGAGTAAACGGAATGAGCAGTTCTTC. V usage is TRBV7-2 and J usage is TRBJ2-1; 8 positions match TRBD2. The CDR3 runs 14 residues. V dropped 6 bases and J dropped 7; count of bases not matched to a gene: 8. The germline V gene encodes CDR1 SGHTA and CDR2 FQGNSA.

V and J are TRBV18 and TRBJ2-7; 7 positions match TRBD1. The CDR3 extends over 15 amino acids. Germline trimming cut 2 bases from V and 5 bases from J; bases unmatched to any gene: 9. Germline loops: CDR1 KGHSH, CDR2 LQKENI. In nucleotides, the CDR3 is TGTGCCAGCTCACCAGTAGTGACAGGGTATAACGAGCAGTACTTC. Its translation: CASSPVVTGYNEQYF.

This sequence joins TRBV27 and TRBJ1-5, with 8 bases identical to TRBD1. Germline values: CDR1 MNHEY, CDR2 SMNVEV (reference sequence). V gave up 3 bases and J gave up 6 bases; unmatched junction bases: 4. CDR3 length equals 14 residues. In DNA form, the CDR3 reads TGTGCCAGCAGTTTTACAGGGGGAGGTCAGCCCCAGCATTTT. Amino acid sequence: CASSFTGGGQPQHF.

V usage is TRBV10-3 and J usage is TRBJ2-7; 10 bases agree with TRBD2. The trim removed 4 bases at V and 3 bases at J, leaving 6 bases unmatched. Germline CDR1 and CDR2: ENHRY and SYGVKD. The CDR3 contains 15 residues. CDR3 coding DNA: TGTGCCATCAGTGTCTCCGGGACTAGCGTCTACGAGCAGTACTTC. Encoded protein: CAISVSGTSVYEQYF.

This chain uses TRBV4-3 with TRBJ2-7; 11 bases fit TRBD2. This CDR3 has 15 residues. From germline, CDR1 is LGHNA and CDR2 YSLEER. The V and J ends lost 4 bases and 5 bases, in that order; junction bases with no gene match: 7. The CDR3 spells CASSRPGLAAHEQYF. The CDR3 bases are TGCGCCAGCAGCCGACCGGGACTAGCGGCCCACGAGCAGTACTTC.

CDR3: CASSSPPGGRAPGELFF. CDR3 nucleotides: TGTGCCAGCAGCTCCCCCCCGGGCGGGAGGGCCCCCGGGGAGCTGTTTTTT. The chain carries TRBV11-3 and TRBJ2-2; 9 nucleotides match TRBD2. With V trimmed by 4 bases and J by 6 bases, 12 bases remained unmatched. The CDR3 is made up of 17 amino acids. Per the germline V gene, CDR1 is SGHNT and CDR2 is YENEEA.

This clone was recorded once. The chain combines TRBV10-3 with TRBJ2-1, with 9 bases fitting TRBD2. CDR3 length equals 18 residues. CDR1 is ENHRY, CDR2 SYGVKD, per germline. With V trimmed by 4 bases and J by 0 bases, 10 bases remained unmatched. For the CDR3, the DNA is TGTGCCATCAGTGTTAGCGGGAGTTCCCTCAGCTCCTACAATGAGCAGTTCTTC. It codes for CAISVSGSSLSSYNEQFF.

The V call is TRBV27, the J call TRBJ2-7, with TRBD2 identical over 12 bases. The CDR3 extends over 15 amino acids. Unmatched junction bases numbered 6, after V lost 4 bases and J lost 5 bases. Germline CDR1 is MNHEY and CDR2 is SMNVEV (reference sequence). In DNA form, the CDR3 reads TGTGCCAGCAGTTCACTAGCGGGAGGTCACCACGAGCAGTACTTC. Amino acid sequence: CASSSLAGGHHEQYF.